One sample yielded the 20 T cell receptor beta chains listed below, sequenced in a study of T cells in Graves' hyperthyroidism and ophthalmopathy. The investigators amplified TCR beta CDR3 regions from RNA transcripts. Researchers ran a first-round RT-PCR on the TCR CDR3 using the HTBI primer set. TCRdb processed the multiplex PCR reads anew with MiXCR; each CDR3 protein has one entry. This table has roughly 400,000 distinct CDR3 sequences, 15% to 17% appearing once. Specimen: blood. The receptors come from a woman between 18 and 29 years old with Graves' hyperthyroidism that later progressed to Graves' ophthalmopathy.

The gene calls are TRBV7-9 and TRBJ1-5; unclear D gene. The CDR3 sequence is 17 residues long. Germline V gene data show CDR1 as SEHNR and CDR2 as FQNEAQ (reference sequence). V was pared by 3 bases and J by 5 bases, with 20 bases between. This CDR3 reads CASSLEPGAGPDQPQHF. The CDR3 coding sequence is TGTGCCAGCAGCTTGGAGCCGGGCGCGGGCCCGGATCAGCCCCAGCATTTT.

This clonotype has at least ten counts. The gene calls are TRBV28 and TRBJ1-4, with unresolved D. The CDR3 runs 12 residues. Germline V gene sequence: CDR1 MDHEN, CDR2 SYDVKM. CDR3 DNA: TGTGGAAGCCGATCAACTAATGAAAAACTGTTTTTT. This encodes CGSRSTNEKLFF.

This clonotype was observed a handful of times. This chain connects TRBV28 to TRBJ2-5; D gene unclear. The germline V gene encodes CDR1 MDHEN and CDR2 SYDVKM. Trimming stripped 5 bases from V and 5 bases from J, with 18 bases between. The CDR3 spans 15 residues. This CDR3 reads CASSRKRAGGETQYF. CDR3 nucleotides: TGTGCCAGCAGTCGGAAAAGGGCAGGTGGGGAGACCCAGTACTTC.

This clonotype occurred a few times. The rearrangement links TRBV9 to TRBJ2-7; 10 nucleotides line up with TRBD1. After removal of 0 bases from V and 2 bases from J, the junction contained 2 bases not matched to a gene. Germline V gene sequence: CDR1 SGDLS, CDR2 YYNGEE. The CDR3 is made up of 15 amino acids. CDR3 sequence (DNA): TGTGCCAGCAGCGTAGACGGGACAGGGGCCTACGAGCAGTACTTC. It encodes CASSVDGTGAYEQYF.

This clonotype came up many times. The CDR3 region has the DNA TGTGCCAGCAGCTTAGGATGGGGGGAGCTGTTTTTT. Translating gives CASSLGWGELFF. The chain couples TRBV11-2 to TRBJ2-2; unclear D gene. This CDR3 is built from 12 residues. The V and J ends lost 1 base and 8 bases respectively, with 5 bases between them. In germline, CDR1 is SGHAT, CDR2 FQNNGV.

This clonotype was picked up many times. The chain uses TRBV6-2 or TRBV6-3 and TRBJ2-7; D remains unclear. The CDR3 extends over 16 amino acids. Germline V CDR1 and CDR2: MNHEY, SVGEGT. Trimming removed 3 bases at V and 0 bases at J, with 15 bases between. CDR3 sequence reads: CASSYPRTAFSYEQYF. In DNA form, the CDR3 reads TGTGCCAGCAGTTATCCCCGGACCGCATTCTCCTACGAGCAGTACTTC.

A remark on this clonotype: A single base separates this from a much larger clone, so it may be a read error. The chain links TRBV7-2 to TRBJ2-5; TRBD2 matches at 7 bases. CDR3 length equals 15 residues. Germline CDR1 is SGHTA and CDR2 is FQGNSA. CDR3 in DNA: TGTGCCAGCAGCTTAGACACGTTACGGCGGGAGACCCGGTACTTC. Translation gives CASSLDTLRRETRYF.

The CDR3 loop reads CSAPLPSGPSYEQYF. In DNA, the CDR3 is TGCAGTGCTCCTCTTCCTAGCGGGCCATCCTACGAGCAGTACTTC. The chain employs TRBV20-1 and TRBJ2-7; 8 bases are a match to TRBD2. This CDR3 spans 15 amino acids. Trimming removed 5 bases from V and 1 base from J; junction bases left unmatched: 10. From germline, CDR1 is DFQATT and CDR2 SNEGSKA (reference sequence).

This clonotype was counted ten times or more. This chain joins TRBV7-9 and TRBJ2-7, with 7 bases identical to TRBD1. V shed 5 bases, J shed 2 bases, and the junction held 6 bases outside the gene matches. CDR1 SEHNR and CDR2 FQNEAQ come from the germline V gene (reference sequence). The CDR3 is 14 amino acids. CDR3 protein: CASSHWGQPYEQYF. The CDR3 nucleotides read TGTGCCAGCAGCCACTGGGGACAGCCCTACGAGCAGTACTTC.

There are many counts of this clonotype. The V gene is TRBV30, the J gene TRBJ1-5; 7 positions match TRBD1. The germline CDR1 and CDR2 sequences are GTSNPN and SVGIG (reference sequence). This CDR3 spans 16 amino acids. V lost 0 bases, J lost 1 base, and 6 bases stayed unmatched. The CDR3 sequence is CAWSVMGQISNQPQHF. The CDR3 DNA reads TGTGCCTGGAGTGTTATGGGACAGATAAGCAATCAGCCCCAGCATTTT. The entire variable domain, with the rest obtained from reference TRBV30 and TRBJ1-5, is as follows: SQTIHQWPATLVQPVGSPLSLECTVEGTSNPNLYWYRQAAGRGLQLLFYSVGIGQISSEVPQNLSASRPQDRQFILSSKKLLLSDSGFYLCAWSVMGQISNQPQHFGDGTRLSIL.

About this clonotype itself: This could be a read error, since a much larger clone is one nucleotide away. The CDR3 DNA follows: TGTTCCAGCAGTTTGGGGGCATCTAATGAAAAACTGTTTTTT. It is translated as CSSSLGASNEKLFF. The rearrangement links TRBV12-3 or TRBV12-4 to TRBJ1-4; D might be TRBD1 (6 bases). This CDR3 has 14 residues.

This clonotype occurred many times. The chain carries TRBV6-1 and TRBJ1-4; D unresolved. The CDR3 extends over 14 amino acids. Germline lookup yields CDR1 MNHNS and CDR2 SASEGT. V was trimmed by 2 bases and J by 4 bases, leaving 8 bases between them. CDR3 sequence: CASSESRVNEKLFF. The CDR3 DNA reads TGTGCCAGCAGTGAATCACGGGTTAATGAAAAACTGTTTTTT.

The genes are TRBV20-1 and TRBJ1-3; possibly TRBD1 for D (6 bases). This CDR3 has 14 residues. Germline CDR1 and CDR2: DFQATT and SNEGSKA (reference sequence). Trimming took off 1 base at V and 2 bases at J, with 9 bases between the two ends. CDR3 protein: CSARGRGPGNTIYF. CDR3 DNA sequence: TGCAGTGCTAGAGGTCGGGGGCCTGGAAACACCATATATTTT.

About this clonotype: With a much larger clone just one base away, this may be a read error. The chain has TRBV28 and TRBJ2-2, with 11 nucleotides matching TRBD2. CDR3 length equals 19 residues. Trimming took 6 bases from V and 7 from J; bases not matched to a gene: 19. CDR1 is MDHEN, CDR2 SYDVKM, per germline. CDR3 protein: CASSRSGTSGWEDNGELFF. CDR3 nucleotide sequence: TGTGCCAGCAGCCGAAGCGGGACTAGCGGTTGGGAGGATAACGGGGAGCTGTTTTTT.

This chain joins TRBV5-1 and TRBJ2-5; D uncertain. V was pared by 0 bases and J by 1 base, with 7 bases between. The CDR3 extends over 14 amino acids. Germline V gives CDR1 SGHRS, CDR2 YFSETQ. CDR3 sequence (DNA): TGCGCCAGCAGCTTGGCCGGCTTCCAAGAGACCCAGTACTTC. This gives the protein CASSLAGFQETQYF.

The chain carries TRBV9 and TRBJ2-2, with 10 bases identical to TRBD2. The V gene end was trimmed by 4 bases and the J gene end by 7 bases; junction bases not matched to a gene: 7. The CDR3 has 15 residues. Germline V gives CDR1 SGDLS, CDR2 YYNGEE. The CDR3 region has the DNA TGTGCCAGCAGCCGGCTAGCGGGAGTGCGCGGGGAGCTGTTTTTT. Its protein is CASSRLAGVRGELFF.

Many counts were recorded for this clonotype. The chain uses TRBV7-9 and TRBJ2-7, with 7 nucleotides matching TRBD1. This CDR3 comprises 18 residues. The junction had 16 bases not matched to a gene; V was cut back by 5 bases and J by 0 bases. The germline V gene has CDR1 SEHNR and CDR2 FQNEAQ (reference sequence). The CDR3 region has the DNA TGTGCCAGCAGCCAACCCGATCCGACAGGGCTTTCCTCCTACGAGCAGTACTTC. Its protein is CASSQPDPTGLSSYEQYF.

There are a few counts of this clonotype. J is TRBJ2-1 and V is TRBV6-1; TRBD2 aligns across 14 bases. The CDR3 length is 17 residues. Germline loops: CDR1 MNHNS, CDR2 SASEGT. The ends lost 6 bases at V and 7 bases at J; junction bases unmatched: 11. The CDR3: CASRSGTSGSLRNEQFF. As DNA, the CDR3 is TGTGCCAGCAGATCCGGGACTAGCGGGAGTTTAAGGAATGAGCAGTTCTTC.

This clonotype came up many times. The chain joins TRBV18 to TRBJ2-1, with 9 bases that match TRBD1. Germline V gene data show CDR1 as KGHSH and CDR2 as LQKENI. The CDR3 extends over 13 amino acids. J gave up 8 bases and V 8 bases, and 7 bases lay outside the gene matches. In DNA form, the CDR3 reads TGTGCCAGCCAAACCGGGACAGGGCATGAGCAGTTCTTC. Translating it yields CASQTGTGHEQFF.

The gene calls are TRBV11-2 and TRBJ2-1; the D gene is possibly TRBD2 (6 bases). The V gene lost 9 bases and the J gene lost 6 bases, with 18 bases spanning the gap. This CDR3 is built from 14 residues. Looked up from germline, CDR1 is SGHAT and CDR2 is FQNNGV. The CDR3 here is CASSVPRLGNEQFF. As DNA, the CDR3 is TGTGCCAGTAGTGTTCCCCGACTAGGCAATGAGCAGTTCTTC. The full variable domain, rest sourced from reference TRBV11-2 and TRBJ2-1, is EAGVAQSPRYKIIEKRQSVAFWCNPISGHATLYWYQQILGQGPKLLIQFQNNGVVDDSQLPKDRFSAERLKGVDSTLKIQPAKLEDSAVYLCASSVPRLGNEQFFGPGTRLTVL.